The sample holds a few counts of the clone carrying this TCR beta chain. As yet, its antigen is unknown. The sample comes from a study of response to subunit inactivated influenza vaccine. Germline V gives CDR1 LGHDT, CDR2 YNNKEL (reference sequence). J was trimmed by 5 bases and V by 1 base; bases with no gene match: 1. CDR3 length equals 13 residues. A single record per CDR3 protein comes from TCRdb applying MiXCR to the RT-PCR reads. The sample consists of more than 200,000 distinct CDR3 sequences, roughly an eighth of them appearing once. Study-wide results and limits: Each seasonal flu vaccination may recruit only limited new T cells, authors suggested.

The sequence was obtained from a man between 45 and 60 years old who received an inactivated influenza vaccine. The rearrangement joins TRBV3-1 to TRBJ2-7, with 8 positions matching TRBD1. Sequencing was performed on non-naive T cells sorted from PBMCs, taken around two weeks before vaccination. For the CDR3, the DNA is TGTGCCAGCAGCCAAGTGGACAGGGACGAGCAGTACTTC. It translates to CASSQVDRDEQYF.